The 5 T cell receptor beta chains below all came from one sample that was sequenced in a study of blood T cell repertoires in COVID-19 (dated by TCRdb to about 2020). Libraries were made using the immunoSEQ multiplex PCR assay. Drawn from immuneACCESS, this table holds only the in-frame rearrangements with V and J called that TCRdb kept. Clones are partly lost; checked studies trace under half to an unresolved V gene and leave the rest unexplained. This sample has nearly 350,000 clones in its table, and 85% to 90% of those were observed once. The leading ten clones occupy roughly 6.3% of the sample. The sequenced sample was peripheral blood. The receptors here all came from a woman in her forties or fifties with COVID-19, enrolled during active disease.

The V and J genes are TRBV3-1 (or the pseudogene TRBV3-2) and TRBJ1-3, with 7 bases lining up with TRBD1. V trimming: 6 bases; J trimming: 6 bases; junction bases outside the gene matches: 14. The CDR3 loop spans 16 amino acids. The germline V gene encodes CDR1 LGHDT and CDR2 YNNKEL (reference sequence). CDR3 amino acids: CASSFKQGRRANTIYF. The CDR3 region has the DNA TGTGCCAGCAGTTTCAAACAGGGGCGACGAGCAAACACCATATATTTT.

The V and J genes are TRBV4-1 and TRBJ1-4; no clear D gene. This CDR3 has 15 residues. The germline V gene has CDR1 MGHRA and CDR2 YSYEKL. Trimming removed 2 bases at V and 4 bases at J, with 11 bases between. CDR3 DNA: TGCGCCAGCAGCCAACGTCTGCGGATTAATGAAAAACTGTTTTTT. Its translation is CASSQRLRINEKLFF.

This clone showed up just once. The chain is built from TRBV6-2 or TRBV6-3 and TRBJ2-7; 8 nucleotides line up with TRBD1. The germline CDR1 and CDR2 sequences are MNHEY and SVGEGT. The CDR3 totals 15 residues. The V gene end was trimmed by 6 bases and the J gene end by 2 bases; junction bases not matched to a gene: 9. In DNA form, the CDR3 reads TGTGCCAGCAGCCCCCTAGAGACAGGGGCCTACGAGCAGTACTTC. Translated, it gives CASSPLETGAYEQYF.

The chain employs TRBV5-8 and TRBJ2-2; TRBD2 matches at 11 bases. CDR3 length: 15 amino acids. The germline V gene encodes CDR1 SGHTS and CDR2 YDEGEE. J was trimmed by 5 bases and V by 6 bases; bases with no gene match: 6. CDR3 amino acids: CASTLLAGGTGELFF. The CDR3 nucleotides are TGTGCCAGCACCCTCCTAGCGGGAGGAACCGGGGAGCTGTTTTTT.

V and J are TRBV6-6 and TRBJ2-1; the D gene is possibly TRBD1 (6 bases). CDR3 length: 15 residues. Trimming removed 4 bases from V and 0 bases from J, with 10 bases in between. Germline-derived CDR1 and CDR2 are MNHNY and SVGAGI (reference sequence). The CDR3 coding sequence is TGTGCCAGCAGTTTCACGGACAGCTCCTACAATGAGCAGTTCTTC. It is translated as CASSFTDSSYNEQFF.